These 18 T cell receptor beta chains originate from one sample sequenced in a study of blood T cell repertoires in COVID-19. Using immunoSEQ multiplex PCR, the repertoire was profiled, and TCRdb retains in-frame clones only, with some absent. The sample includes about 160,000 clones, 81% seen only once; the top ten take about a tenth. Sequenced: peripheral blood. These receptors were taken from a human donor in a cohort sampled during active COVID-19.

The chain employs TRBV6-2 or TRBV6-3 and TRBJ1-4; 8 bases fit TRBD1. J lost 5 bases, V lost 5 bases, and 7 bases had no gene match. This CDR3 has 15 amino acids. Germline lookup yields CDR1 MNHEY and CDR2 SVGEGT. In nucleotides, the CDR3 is TGTGCCAGCAGTGGACAGGGCTCGCGAAATGAAAAACTGTTTTTT. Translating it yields CASSGQGSRNEKLFF.

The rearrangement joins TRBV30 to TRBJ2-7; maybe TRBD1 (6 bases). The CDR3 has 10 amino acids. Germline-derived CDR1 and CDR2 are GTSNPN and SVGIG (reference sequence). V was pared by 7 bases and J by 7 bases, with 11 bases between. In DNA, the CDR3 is TGTGCCTTGGGACAATTTGAGCAGTACTTC. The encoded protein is CALGQFEQYF.

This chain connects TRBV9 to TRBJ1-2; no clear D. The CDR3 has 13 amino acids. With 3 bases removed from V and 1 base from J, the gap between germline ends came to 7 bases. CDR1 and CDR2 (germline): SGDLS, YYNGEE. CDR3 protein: CASSGSSNYGYTF. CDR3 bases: TGTGCCAGCAGCGGTTCCAGTAACTATGGCTACACCTTC.

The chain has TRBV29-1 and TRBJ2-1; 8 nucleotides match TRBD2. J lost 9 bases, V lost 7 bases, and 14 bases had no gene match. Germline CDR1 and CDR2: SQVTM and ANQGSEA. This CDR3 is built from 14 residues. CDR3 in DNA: TGCAGCGCCCGCGCGACGGGAGGGCCTGGTGAGCAGTTCTTC. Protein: CSARATGGPGEQFF.

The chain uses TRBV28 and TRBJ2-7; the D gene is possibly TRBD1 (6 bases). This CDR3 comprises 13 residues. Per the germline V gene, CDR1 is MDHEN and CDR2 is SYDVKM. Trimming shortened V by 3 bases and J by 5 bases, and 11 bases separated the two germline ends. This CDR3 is CASSFSGADEQYF. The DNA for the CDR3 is TGTGCCAGCAGTTTTTCAGGGGCTGACGAGCAGTACTTC.

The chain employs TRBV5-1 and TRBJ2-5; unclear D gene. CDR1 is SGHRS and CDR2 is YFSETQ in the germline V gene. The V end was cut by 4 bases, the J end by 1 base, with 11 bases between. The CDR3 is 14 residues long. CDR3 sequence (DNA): TGCGCCAGCAGCCGTAGTAGCCGCCAAGAGACCCAGTACTTC. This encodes CASSRSSRQETQYF.

In nucleotides, the CDR3 is TGTGCCAGCTCACCAACGCCAGGCACAGATACGCAGTATTTT. Translated, it gives CASSPTPGTDTQYF. V is TRBV18 and J is TRBJ2-3; D ambiguous. Trimming pared 2 bases from V and 1 base from J, leaving 7 bases between. The CDR3 spans 14 residues. Germline V gene lookup returns CDR1 KGHSH and CDR2 LQKENI. The whole variable domain, remainder taken from reference TRBV18 and TRBJ2-3, is NAGVMQNPRHLVRRRGQEARLRCSPMKGHSHVYWYRQLPEEGLKFMVYLQKENIIDESGMPKERFSAEFPKEGPSILRIQQVVRGDSAAYFCASSPTPGTDTQYFGPGTRLTVL.

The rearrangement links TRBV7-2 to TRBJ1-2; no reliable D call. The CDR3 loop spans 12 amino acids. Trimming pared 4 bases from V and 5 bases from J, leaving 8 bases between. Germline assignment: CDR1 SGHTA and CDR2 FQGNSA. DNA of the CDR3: TGTGCCAGCAGCTCCACAAATTATGGCTACACCTTC. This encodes CASSSTNYGYTF. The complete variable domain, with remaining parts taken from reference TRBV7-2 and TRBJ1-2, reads GAGVSQSPSNKVTEKGKDVELRCDPISGHTALYWYRQSLGQGLEFLIYFQGNSAPDKSGLPSDRFSAERTGGSVSTLTIQRTQQEDSAVYLCASSSTNYGYTFGSGTRLTVV.

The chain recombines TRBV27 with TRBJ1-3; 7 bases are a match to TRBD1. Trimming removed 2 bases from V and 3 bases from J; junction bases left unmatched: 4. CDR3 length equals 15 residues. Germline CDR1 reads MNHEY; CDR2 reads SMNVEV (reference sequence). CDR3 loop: CASSLTGDSGNTIYF. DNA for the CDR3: TGTGCCAGCAGTTTAACGGGGGACAGTGGAAACACCATATATTTT.

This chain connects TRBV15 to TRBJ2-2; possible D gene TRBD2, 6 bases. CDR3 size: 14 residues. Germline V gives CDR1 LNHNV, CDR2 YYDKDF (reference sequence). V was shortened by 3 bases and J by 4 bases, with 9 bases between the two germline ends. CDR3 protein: CATSRVGGTGELFF. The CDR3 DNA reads TGTGCCACCAGCAGGGTGGGAGGCACCGGGGAGCTGTTTTTT.

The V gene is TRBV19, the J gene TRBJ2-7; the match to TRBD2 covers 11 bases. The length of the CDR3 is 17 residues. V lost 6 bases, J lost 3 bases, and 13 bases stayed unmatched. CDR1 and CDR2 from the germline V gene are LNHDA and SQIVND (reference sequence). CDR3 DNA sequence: TGTGCCAGTAGGGCAAAGGGGTCCGGGACTAGCGGCTACGAGCAGTACTTC. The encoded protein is CASRAKGSGTSGYEQYF.

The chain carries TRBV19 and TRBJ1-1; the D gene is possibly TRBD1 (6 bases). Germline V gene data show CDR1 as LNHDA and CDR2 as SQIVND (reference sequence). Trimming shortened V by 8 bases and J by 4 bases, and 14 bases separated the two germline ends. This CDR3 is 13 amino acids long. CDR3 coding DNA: TGTGCCAGTTGGGGAAGAGGGGGCACTGAAGCTTTCTTT. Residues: CASWGRGGTEAFF.

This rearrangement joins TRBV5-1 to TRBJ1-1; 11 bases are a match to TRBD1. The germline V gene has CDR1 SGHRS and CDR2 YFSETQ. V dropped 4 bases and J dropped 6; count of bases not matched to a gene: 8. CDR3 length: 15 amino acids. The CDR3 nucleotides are TGCGCCAGCAGCGCTCGGACAGGGGGCCTTGCTGAAGCTTTCTTT. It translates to CASSARTGGLAEAFF. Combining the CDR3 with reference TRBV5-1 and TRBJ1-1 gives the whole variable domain KAGVTQTPRYLIKTRGQQVTLSCSPISGHRSVSWYQQTPGQGLQFLFEYFSETQRNKGNFPGRFSGRQFSNSRSEMNVSTLELGDSALYLCASSARTGGLAEAFFGQGTRLTVV.

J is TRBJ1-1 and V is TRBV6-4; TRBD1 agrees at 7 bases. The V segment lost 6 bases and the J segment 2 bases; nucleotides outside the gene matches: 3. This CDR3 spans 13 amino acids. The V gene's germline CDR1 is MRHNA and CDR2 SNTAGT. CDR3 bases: TGTGCCAGCAGGACAGGGCCTAACACTGAAGCTTTCTTT. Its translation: CASRTGPNTEAFF.

CDR3 protein: CASGLLAGGEQYF. CDR3 DNA sequence: TGTGCTAGTGGTTTGCTAGCGGGAGGCGAGCAGTACTTC. The V gene is TRBV12-5, the J gene TRBJ2-7; 11 nucleotides line up with TRBD2. This CDR3 has 13 amino acids. CDR1 LGHNT and CDR2 FRNRAP come from the germline V gene. The J segment lost 6 bases and the V segment lost 2 bases, leaving 0 bases of the junction unmatched.

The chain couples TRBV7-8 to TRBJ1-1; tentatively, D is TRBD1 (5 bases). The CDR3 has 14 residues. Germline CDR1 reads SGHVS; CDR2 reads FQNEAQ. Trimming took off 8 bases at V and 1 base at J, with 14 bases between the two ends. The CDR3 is CASSPETANTEAFF. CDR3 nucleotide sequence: TGTGCCAGCTCTCCGGAGACAGCGAACACTGAAGCTTTCTTT.

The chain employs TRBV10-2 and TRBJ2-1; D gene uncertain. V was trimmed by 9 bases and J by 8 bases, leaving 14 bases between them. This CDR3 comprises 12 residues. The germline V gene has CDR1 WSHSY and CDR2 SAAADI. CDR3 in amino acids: CARAVASDEQFF. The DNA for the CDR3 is TGCGCCAGAGCCGTGGCGAGCGATGAGCAGTTCTTC.

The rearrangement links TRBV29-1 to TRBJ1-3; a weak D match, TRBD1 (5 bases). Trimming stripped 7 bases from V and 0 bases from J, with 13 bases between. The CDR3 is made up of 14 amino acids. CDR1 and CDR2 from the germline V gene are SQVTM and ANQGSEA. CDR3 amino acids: CSAVQGNSGNTIYF. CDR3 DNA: TGCAGCGCCGTCCAGGGTAACTCTGGAAACACCATATATTTT.